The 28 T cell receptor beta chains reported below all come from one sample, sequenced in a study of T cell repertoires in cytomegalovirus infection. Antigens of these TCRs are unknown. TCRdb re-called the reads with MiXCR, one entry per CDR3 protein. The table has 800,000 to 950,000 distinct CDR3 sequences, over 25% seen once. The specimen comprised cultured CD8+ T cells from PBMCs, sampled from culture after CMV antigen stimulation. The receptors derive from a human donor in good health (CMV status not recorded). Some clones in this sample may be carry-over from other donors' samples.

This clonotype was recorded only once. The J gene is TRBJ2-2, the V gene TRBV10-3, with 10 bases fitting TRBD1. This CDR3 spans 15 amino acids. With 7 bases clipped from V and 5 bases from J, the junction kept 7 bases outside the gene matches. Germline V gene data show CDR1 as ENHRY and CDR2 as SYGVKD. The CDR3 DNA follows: TGTGCCATCACCGACGGGACAGGGGAGACCGGGGAGCTGTTTTTT. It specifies CAITDGTGETGELFF.

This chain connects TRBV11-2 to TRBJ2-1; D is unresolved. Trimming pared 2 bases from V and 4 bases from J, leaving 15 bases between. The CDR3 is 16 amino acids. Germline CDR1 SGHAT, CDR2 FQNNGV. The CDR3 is CASSLYSTDLYNEQFF. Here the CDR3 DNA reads TGTGCCAGCAGCTTATATAGTACCGATTTATACAATGAGCAGTTCTTC.

The CDR3 DNA reads TGTGCCAGCAGCCGTTCGCCGACAGCGGCCCAGCATTTT. This gives the protein CASSRSPTAAQHF. V usage is TRBV7-8 and J usage is TRBJ1-5; TRBD1 is a possible D gene (5 bases). Per the germline V gene, CDR1 is SGHVS and CDR2 is FQNEAQ. Trimming left V 5 bases short and J 11 bases short, with 16 bases between. The CDR3 extends over 13 amino acids.

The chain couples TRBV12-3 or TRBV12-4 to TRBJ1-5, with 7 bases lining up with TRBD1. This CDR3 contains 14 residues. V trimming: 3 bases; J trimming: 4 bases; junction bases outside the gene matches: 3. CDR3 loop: CASSFEQGNQPQHF. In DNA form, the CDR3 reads TGTGCCAGCAGTTTTGAACAGGGGAATCAGCCCCAGCATTTT.

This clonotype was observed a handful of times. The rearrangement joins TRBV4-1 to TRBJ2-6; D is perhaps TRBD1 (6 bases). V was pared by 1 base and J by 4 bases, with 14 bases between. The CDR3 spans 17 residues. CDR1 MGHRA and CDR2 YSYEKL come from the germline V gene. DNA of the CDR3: TGCGCCAGCAGCCAAGTAGGACAGCTGGTCGGGGCCAACGTCCTGACTTTC. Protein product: CASSQVGQLVGANVLTF.

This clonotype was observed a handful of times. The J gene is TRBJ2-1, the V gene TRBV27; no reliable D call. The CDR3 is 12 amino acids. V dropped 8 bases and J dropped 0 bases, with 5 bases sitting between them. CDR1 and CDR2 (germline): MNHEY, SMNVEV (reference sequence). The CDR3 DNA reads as TGTGCCAGCCGCGTCTCCTACAATGAGCAGTTCTTC. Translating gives CASRVSYNEQFF.

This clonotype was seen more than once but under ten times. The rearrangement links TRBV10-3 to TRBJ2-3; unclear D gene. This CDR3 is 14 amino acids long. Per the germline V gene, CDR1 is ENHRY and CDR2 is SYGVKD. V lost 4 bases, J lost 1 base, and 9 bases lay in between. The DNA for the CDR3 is TGTGCCATCAGTGCCCCACCTGGCACAGATACGCAGTATTTT. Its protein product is CAISAPPGTDTQYF.

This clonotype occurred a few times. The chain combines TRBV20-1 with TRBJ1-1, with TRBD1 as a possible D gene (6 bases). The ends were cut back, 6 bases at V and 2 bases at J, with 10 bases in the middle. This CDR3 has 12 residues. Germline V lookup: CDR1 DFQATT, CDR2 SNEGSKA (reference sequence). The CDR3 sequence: CSAPDSNTEAFF. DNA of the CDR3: TGCAGTGCCCCGGACAGCAACACTGAAGCTTTCTTT.

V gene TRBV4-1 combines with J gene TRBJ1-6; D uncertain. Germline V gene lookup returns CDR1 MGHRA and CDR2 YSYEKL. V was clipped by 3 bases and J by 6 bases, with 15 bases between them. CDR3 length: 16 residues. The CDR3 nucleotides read TGCGCCAGCAGCCATAGGCCTGCGGAGGGTAATTCACCCCTCCACTTT. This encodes CASSHRPAEGNSPLHF.

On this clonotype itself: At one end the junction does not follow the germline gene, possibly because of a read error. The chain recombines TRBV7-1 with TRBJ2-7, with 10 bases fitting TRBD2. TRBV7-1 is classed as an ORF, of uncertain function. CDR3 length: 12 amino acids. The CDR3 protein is CASSIGTSVALF. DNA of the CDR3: TGTGCCAGCAGCATCGGGACTAGCGTCGCCCTCTTC.

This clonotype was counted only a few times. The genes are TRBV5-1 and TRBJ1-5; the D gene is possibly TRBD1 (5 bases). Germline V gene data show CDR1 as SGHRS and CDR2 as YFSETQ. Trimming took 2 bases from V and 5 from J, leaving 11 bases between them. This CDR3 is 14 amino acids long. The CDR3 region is CASSFGTDDQPQHF. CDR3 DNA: TGCGCCAGCAGCTTCGGGACTGATGATCAGCCCCAGCATTTT.

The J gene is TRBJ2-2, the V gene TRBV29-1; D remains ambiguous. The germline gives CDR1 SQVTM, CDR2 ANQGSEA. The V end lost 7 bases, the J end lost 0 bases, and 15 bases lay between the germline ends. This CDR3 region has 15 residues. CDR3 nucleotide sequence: TGCAGCGCCACAGTTTTTACGACGAACACCGGGGAGCTGTTTTTT. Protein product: CSATVFTTNTGELFF.

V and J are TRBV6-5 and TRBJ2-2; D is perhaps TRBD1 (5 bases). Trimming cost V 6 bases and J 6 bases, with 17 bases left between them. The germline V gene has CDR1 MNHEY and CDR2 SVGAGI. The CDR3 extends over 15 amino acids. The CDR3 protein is CASSSRGRRAGELFF. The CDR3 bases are TGTGCCAGCAGCTCTAGGGGCAGGAGAGCCGGGGAGCTGTTTTTT.

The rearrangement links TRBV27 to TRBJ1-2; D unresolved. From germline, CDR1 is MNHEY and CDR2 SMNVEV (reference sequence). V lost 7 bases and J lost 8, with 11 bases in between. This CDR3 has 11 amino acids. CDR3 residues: CASNGVGGYTF. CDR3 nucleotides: TGTGCCAGCAATGGGGTGGGAGGCTACACCTTC.

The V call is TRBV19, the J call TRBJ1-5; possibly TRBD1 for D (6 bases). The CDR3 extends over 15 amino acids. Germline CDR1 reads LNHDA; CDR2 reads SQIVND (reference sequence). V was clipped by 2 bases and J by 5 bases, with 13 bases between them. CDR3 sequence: CASSIRRQVYQPQHF. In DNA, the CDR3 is TGTGCCAGTAGTATAAGAAGACAGGTGTATCAGCCCCAGCATTTT.

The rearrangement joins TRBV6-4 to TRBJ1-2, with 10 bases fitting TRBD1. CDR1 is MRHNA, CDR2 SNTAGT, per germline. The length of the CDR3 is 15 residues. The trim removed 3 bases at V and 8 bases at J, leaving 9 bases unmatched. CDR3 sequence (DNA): TGTGCCAGCAGTGAAACGCGACAGGGGGCCTTGGGCTACACCTTC. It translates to CASSETRQGALGYTF.

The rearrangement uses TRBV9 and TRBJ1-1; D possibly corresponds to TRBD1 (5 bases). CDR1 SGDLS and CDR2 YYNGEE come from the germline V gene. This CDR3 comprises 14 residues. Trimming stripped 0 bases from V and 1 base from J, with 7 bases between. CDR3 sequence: CASSVAGGNTEAFF. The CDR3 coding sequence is TGTGCCAGCAGCGTAGCCGGGGGGAACACTGAAGCTTTCTTT.

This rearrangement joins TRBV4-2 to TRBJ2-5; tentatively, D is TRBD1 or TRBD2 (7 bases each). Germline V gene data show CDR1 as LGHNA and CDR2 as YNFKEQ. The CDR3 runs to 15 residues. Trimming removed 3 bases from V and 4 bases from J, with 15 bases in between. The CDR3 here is CASSQGRGGGETQYF. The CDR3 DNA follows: TGTGCCAGCAGCCAGGGCAGGGGGGGAGGAGAGACCCAGTACTTC.

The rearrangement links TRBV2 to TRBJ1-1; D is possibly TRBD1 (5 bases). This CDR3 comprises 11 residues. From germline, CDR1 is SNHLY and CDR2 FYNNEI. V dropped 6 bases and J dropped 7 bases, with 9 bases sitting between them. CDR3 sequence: CASSGDLEAFF. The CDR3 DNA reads TGTGCCAGCAGCGGGGACCTTGAAGCTTTCTTT.

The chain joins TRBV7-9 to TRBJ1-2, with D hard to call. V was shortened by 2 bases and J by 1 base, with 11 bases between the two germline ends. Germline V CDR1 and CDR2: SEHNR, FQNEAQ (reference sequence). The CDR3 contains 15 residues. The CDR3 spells CASSLSSPHNYGYTF. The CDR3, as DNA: TGTGCCAGCAGCTTATCCAGCCCTCATAACTATGGCTACACCTTC.

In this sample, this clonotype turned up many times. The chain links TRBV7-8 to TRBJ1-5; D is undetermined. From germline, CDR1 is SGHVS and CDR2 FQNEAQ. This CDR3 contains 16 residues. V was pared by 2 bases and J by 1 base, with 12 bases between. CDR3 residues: CASSLWVRASNQPQHF. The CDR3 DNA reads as TGTGCCAGCAGCTTATGGGTTAGGGCAAGCAATCAGCCCCAGCATTTT.

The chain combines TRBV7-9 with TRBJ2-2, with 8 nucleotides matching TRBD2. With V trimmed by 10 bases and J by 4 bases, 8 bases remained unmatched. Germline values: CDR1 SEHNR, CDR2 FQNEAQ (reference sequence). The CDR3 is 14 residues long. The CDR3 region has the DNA TGTGCCACCCTAGGGACTAGTTCCACCGGGGAGCTGTTTTTT. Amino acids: CATLGTSSTGELFF.

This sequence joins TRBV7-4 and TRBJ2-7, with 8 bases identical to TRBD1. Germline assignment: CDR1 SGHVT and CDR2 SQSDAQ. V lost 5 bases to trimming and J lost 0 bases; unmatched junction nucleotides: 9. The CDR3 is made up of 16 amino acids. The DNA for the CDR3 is TGTGCCAGCAGCCCTACTCCCGGGACAGGCTCCTACGAGCAGTACGTC. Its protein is CASSPTPGTGSYEQYV.

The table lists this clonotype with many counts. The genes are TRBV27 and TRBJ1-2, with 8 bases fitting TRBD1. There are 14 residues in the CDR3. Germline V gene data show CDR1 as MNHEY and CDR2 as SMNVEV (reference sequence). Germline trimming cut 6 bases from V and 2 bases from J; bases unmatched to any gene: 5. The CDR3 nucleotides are TGTGCCAGCAGCTCACGGACAGGGAACTATGGCTACACCTTC. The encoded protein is CASSSRTGNYGYTF.

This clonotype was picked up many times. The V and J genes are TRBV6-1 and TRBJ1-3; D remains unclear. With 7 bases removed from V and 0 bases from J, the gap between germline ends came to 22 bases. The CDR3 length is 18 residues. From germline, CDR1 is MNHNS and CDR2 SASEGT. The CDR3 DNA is TGTGCCAGCAAACAAGGTCCTCGCAGACCTAACTCTGGAAACACCATATATTTT. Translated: CASKQGPRRPNSGNTIYF.

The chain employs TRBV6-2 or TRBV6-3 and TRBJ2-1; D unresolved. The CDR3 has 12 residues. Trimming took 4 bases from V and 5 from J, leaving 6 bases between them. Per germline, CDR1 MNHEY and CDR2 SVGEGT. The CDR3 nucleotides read TGTGCCAGCAGTTGGACGGACAATGAGCAGTTCTTC. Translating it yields CASSWTDNEQFF.

The CDR3 DNA reads as TGCAGTGCTAGAGATCTTGGAGGTGAACTACTCCGAAGGGGTCAGCCCCAGCATTTT. Translated: CSARDLGGELLRRGQPQHF. The chain is built from TRBV20-1 and TRBJ1-5, with D maybe TRBD1 (5 bases). This CDR3 region has 19 residues. V lost 0 bases and J lost 6, with 27 bases in between. Germline V gene data show CDR1 as DFQATT and CDR2 as SNEGSKA (reference sequence).

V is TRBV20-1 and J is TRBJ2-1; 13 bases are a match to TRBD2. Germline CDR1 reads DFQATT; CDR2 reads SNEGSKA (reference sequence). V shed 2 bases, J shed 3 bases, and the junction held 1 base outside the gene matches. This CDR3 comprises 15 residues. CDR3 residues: CSARRTSGGYNEQFF. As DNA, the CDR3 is TGCAGTGCTAGAAGGACTAGCGGGGGCTACAATGAGCAGTTCTTC.